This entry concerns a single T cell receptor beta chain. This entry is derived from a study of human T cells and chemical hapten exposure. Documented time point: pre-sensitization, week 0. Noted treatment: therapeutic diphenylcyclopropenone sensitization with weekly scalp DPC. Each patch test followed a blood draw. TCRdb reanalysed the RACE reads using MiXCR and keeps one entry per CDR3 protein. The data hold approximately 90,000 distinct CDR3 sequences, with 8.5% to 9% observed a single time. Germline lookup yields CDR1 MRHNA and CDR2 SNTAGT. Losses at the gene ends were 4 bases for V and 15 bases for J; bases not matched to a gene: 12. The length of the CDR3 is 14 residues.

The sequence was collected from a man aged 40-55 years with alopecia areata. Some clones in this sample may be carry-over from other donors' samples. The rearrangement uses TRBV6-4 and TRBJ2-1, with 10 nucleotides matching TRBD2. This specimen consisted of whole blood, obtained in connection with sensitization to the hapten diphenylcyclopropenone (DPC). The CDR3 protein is CASSVTSGNEAVFF. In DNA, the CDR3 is TGTGCCAGCAGTGTTACTAGCGGGAACGAAGCCGTGTTCTTC.